Following are 5 T cell receptor beta chains from one sample sequenced in a study of OX40 agonist ivuxolimab in advanced cancers. Sequencing was performed with immunoSEQ multiplex PCR; in TCRdb, only in-frame clones are kept and a portion is missing. In the table there are about 67,000 clones, about 88% of which are singletons. The sample here was CD4+ or CD8+ T cells sorted from blood, taken in a trial of the OX40 agonist ivuxolimab. The receptor source for this set is an adult with an advanced solid tumor such as melanoma, head and neck, liver or kidney cancer.

This clone turned up a few times. The chain links TRBV4-2 to TRBJ1-5; no firm D call. The V gene's germline CDR1 is LGHNA and CDR2 YNFKEQ. The CDR3 runs to 15 residues. Between the trimmed V and J ends, which lost 5 bases and 0 bases, there was a span of 11 bases. The chain's CDR3 is CASSAAGDSNQPQHF. CDR3 bases: TGTGCCAGCAGCGCCGCGGGAGATAGCAATCAGCCCCAGCATTTT.

This clone occurred a few times. V usage is TRBV6-6 and J usage is TRBJ2-5, with TRBD2 identical over 8 bases. The CDR3 is 14 residues long. In germline, CDR1 is MNHNY, CDR2 SVGAGI (reference sequence). The ends lost 2 bases at V and 7 bases at J; junction bases unmatched: 6. The CDR3 nucleotides read TGTGCCAGCAGTTACATTGACGGGGGGGGGACCCAGTACTTC. It yields the protein CASSYIDGGGTQYF.

This chain joins TRBV4-3 and TRBJ1-1; D unresolved. V dropped 0 bases and J dropped 12 bases, with 11 bases sitting between them. This CDR3 has 12 amino acids. Per germline, CDR1 LGHNA and CDR2 YSLEER. The CDR3 nucleotides read TGCGCCAGCAGCCAAGATTCCGGGAGAACTTTCTTT. This gives the protein CASSQDSGRTFF.

The rearrangement joins TRBV18 to TRBJ1-2, with D maybe TRBD1 (5 bases). Germline values: CDR1 KGHSH, CDR2 LQKENI. V gave up 3 bases and J gave up 2 bases, with 19 bases separating them. CDR3 length equals 17 residues. The CDR3 is CASSPQRQSGTNYGYTF. CDR3 sequence (DNA): TGTGCCAGCTCACCCCAGCGACAGTCAGGGACGAACTATGGCTACACCTTC.

This clone was found a few times. Additional DNA sequences in this sample encode the identical CDR3. The chain carries TRBV7-2 and TRBJ2-2; no reliable D call. Trimming took 2 bases from V and 1 from J, leaving 2 bases between them. CDR1 and CDR2 from the germline V gene are SGHTA and FQGNSA. This CDR3 contains 13 residues. The CDR3 here is CASSLLNTGELFF. DNA for the CDR3: TGTGCCAGCAGCTTATTGAACACCGGGGAGCTGTTTTTT.